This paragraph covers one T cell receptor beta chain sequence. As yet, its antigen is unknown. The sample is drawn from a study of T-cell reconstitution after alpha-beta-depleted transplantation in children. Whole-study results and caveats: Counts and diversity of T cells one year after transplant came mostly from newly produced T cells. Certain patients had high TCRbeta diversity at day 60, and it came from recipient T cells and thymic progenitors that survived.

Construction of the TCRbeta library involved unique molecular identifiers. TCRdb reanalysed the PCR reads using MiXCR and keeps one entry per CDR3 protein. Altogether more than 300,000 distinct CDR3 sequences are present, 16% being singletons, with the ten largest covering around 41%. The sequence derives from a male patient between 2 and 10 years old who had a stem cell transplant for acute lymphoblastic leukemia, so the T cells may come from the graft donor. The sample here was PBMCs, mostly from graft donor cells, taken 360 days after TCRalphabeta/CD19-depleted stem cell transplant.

CDR3 coding DNA: TGCGCCAGCAGCCCGGTTCTCGGGGGGACTGAAGCTTTCTTT. Translated: CASSPVLGGTEAFF. This chain joins TRBV5-1 and TRBJ1-1; D might be TRBD1 (5 bases). The CDR3 totals 14 residues. V was cut by 4 bases and J by 5 bases, with 15 bases left in between. CDR1 SGHRS and CDR2 YFSETQ come from the germline V gene.